The 22 T cell receptor beta chains below come from one sample, sequenced in a study of T cell changes during pregnancy in multiple sclerosis. The repertoire was sequenced with immunoSEQ multiplex PCR; TCRdb's copy has only in-frame clones and lacks some. This sample has more than 70,000 clones, with about 92% found just once. Sequenced material: peripheral blood, taken in the second trimester of pregnancy. All receptors come from a female donor with multiple sclerosis, enrolled in a pregnancy study.

The rearrangement uses TRBV7-2 and TRBJ2-3, with TRBD2 matching 11 bases. The trim removed 5 bases at V and 6 bases at J, leaving 7 bases unmatched. This CDR3 comprises 15 residues. The germline gives CDR1 SGHTA, CDR2 FQGNSA. This CDR3 is CASSRFLAGGDTQYF. CDR3 sequence (DNA): TGTGCCAGCAGCCGATTTCTAGCGGGGGGTGATACGCAGTATTTT.

The rearrangement uses TRBV5-1 and TRBJ2-5; 12 nucleotides agree with TRBD1. The CDR3 totals 15 residues. Germline lookup yields CDR1 SGHRS and CDR2 YFSETQ. Trimming removed 0 bases from V and 8 bases from J; junction bases left unmatched: 5. CDR3 sequence reads: CASSLAGTGGDTQYF. CDR3 bases: TGCGCCAGCAGCTTGGCCGGGACAGGGGGCGATACCCAGTACTTC.

The chain combines TRBV27 with TRBJ1-6; possible D gene TRBD1, 5 bases. The ends were cut back, 2 bases at V and 9 bases at J, with 14 bases in the middle. The CDR3 sequence is 15 residues long. Germline CDR1 is MNHEY and CDR2 is SMNVEV (reference sequence). The CDR3 is CASSLIGGLSSPLHF. The CDR3 DNA is TGTGCCAGCAGTTTAATCGGGGGACTGAGTTCACCCCTCCACTTT.

V gene TRBV28 combines with J gene TRBJ2-3; D not resolved. The CDR3 totals 13 residues. Germline CDR1 and CDR2: MDHEN and SYDVKM. With 6 bases removed from V and 3 bases from J, the gap between germline ends came to 10 bases. Here the CDR3 DNA reads TGTGCCAGCAGGCTAGGCATAACAGATACGCAGTATTTT. This translates into CASRLGITDTQYF. Together with reference TRBV28 and TRBJ2-3, the CDR3 gives the full variable domain: DVKVTQSSRYLVKRTGEKVFLECVQDMDHENMFWYRQDPGLGLRLIYFSYDVKMKEKGDIPEGYSVSREKKERFSLILESASTNQTSMYLCASRLGITDTQYFGPGTRLTVL.

The CDR3 protein is CASSETQFYGYTF. The CDR3 coding sequence is TGTGCCAGCAGTGAAACCCAGTTCTATGGCTACACCTTC. V gene TRBV6-1 combines with J gene TRBJ1-2; D uncertain. CDR1 is MNHNS, CDR2 SASEGT, per germline. Trimming pared 2 bases from V and 4 bases from J, leaving 8 bases between. This CDR3 spans 13 amino acids.

This chain links TRBV6-5 with TRBJ2-3, with D tentatively TRBD2 (5 bases). Trimming pared 5 bases from V and 0 bases from J, leaving 12 bases between. Germline V gene sequence: CDR1 MNHEY, CDR2 SVGAGI. This CDR3 is 15 amino acids long. The CDR3 DNA is TGTGCCAGCAGTGCCCGGACTCCTAGCACAGATACGCAGTATTTT. Translating it yields CASSARTPSTDTQYF.

V and J are TRBV29-1 and TRBJ2-1; the match to TRBD2 covers 11 bases. After removal of 7 bases from V and 3 bases from J, the junction contained 11 bases not matched to a gene. Germline CDR1 is SQVTM and CDR2 is ANQGSEA. CDR3 size: 16 residues. The CDR3 DNA reads as TGCAGCGACGCATACCCGACTAGCGGGAACTACAATGAGCAGTTCTTC. Encoded protein: CSDAYPTSGNYNEQFF.

The rearrangement links TRBV30 to TRBJ1-6; D not resolved. The germline V and J ends were trimmed by 2 bases and 6 bases, with 14 bases remaining between them. Germline-derived CDR1 and CDR2 are GTSNPN and SVGIG (reference sequence). The CDR3 length is 15 residues. The CDR3 protein is CAWSIAGQANSPLHF. CDR3 DNA: TGTGCCTGGAGTATCGCCGGCCAGGCTAATTCACCCCTCCACTTT.

The chain links TRBV6-4 to TRBJ1-6; the match to TRBD1 covers 8 bases. Per the germline V gene, CDR1 is MRHNA and CDR2 is SNTAGT. J gave up 10 bases and V 5 bases, and 7 bases lay outside the gene matches. CDR3 length: 14 residues. For the CDR3, the DNA is TGTGCCAGCAGTCCGGACAGGGCAGACTCACCCCTCCACTTT. Translating gives CASSPDRADSPLHF.

This chain links TRBV7-9 with TRBJ2-1; unclear D gene. The CDR3 loop spans 12 amino acids. With 6 bases removed from V and 0 bases from J, the gap between germline ends came to 3 bases. Germline V gene data show CDR1 as SEHNR and CDR2 as FQNEAQ (reference sequence). Here the CDR3 reads CASSYSYNEQFF. In nucleotides, the CDR3 is TGTGCCAGCAGTTACTCCTACAATGAGCAGTTCTTC.

V usage is TRBV7-9 and J usage is TRBJ2-1; 8 bases agree with TRBD1. V lost 1 base and J lost 8; bases outside the gene matches: 10. From germline, CDR1 is SEHNR and CDR2 FQNEAQ (reference sequence). This CDR3 region has 16 residues. The CDR3 sequence: CASSLVLRGLGYEQFF. The DNA of the CDR3 is TGTGCCAGCAGCTTAGTGCTCAGGGGGCTGGGGTATGAGCAGTTCTTC. Together with reference TRBV7-9 and TRBJ2-1, the CDR3 gives the full variable domain: DTGVSQNPRHKITKRGQNVTFRCDPISEHNRLYWYRQTLGQGPEFLTYFQNEAQLEKSRLLSDRFSAERPKGSFSTLEIQRTEQGDSAMYLCASSLVLRGLGYEQFFGPGTRLTVL.

CDR3 DNA: TGTGCCAGCAGCTACATGAGCCCGGGGAAGACCCAGTACTTC. Amino acid sequence: CASSYMSPGKTQYF. This chain connects TRBV6-5 to TRBJ2-5; the D gene is possibly TRBD2 (5 bases). This CDR3 is 14 amino acids long. Germline CDR1 and CDR2: MNHEY and SVGAGI. V gave up 6 bases and J gave up 6 bases, with 17 bases separating them.

This rearrangement joins TRBV11-3 to TRBJ2-1, with D hard to call. Germline CDR1 and CDR2: SGHNT and YENEEA. Trimming removed 5 bases at V and 2 bases at J, with 10 bases between. The CDR3 covers 14 residues. CDR3 in amino acids: CASSPHRAYNEQFF. The CDR3 region has the DNA TGTGCCAGCAGCCCTCACCGGGCCTACAATGAGCAGTTCTTC.

This chain joins TRBV30 and TRBJ2-1; the D gene is possibly TRBD1 (5 bases). Trimming took 2 bases from V and 8 from J, leaving 16 bases between them. Looked up from germline, CDR1 is GTSNPN and CDR2 is SVGIG (reference sequence). CDR3 length: 14 residues. CDR3 sequence: CAWSKGKGSDEQFF. The CDR3 region has the DNA TGTGCCTGGAGTAAGGGGAAGGGGTCCGATGAGCAGTTCTTC.

The CDR3 region is CASSLSYSNQPQHF. CDR3 nucleotide sequence: TGTGCCAGCAGCTTGAGTTATAGCAATCAGCCCCAGCATTTT. The J gene is TRBJ1-5, the V gene TRBV7-9; D remains ambiguous. This CDR3 region has 14 residues. The germline V gene encodes CDR1 SEHNR and CDR2 FQNEAQ (reference sequence). Trimming left V 3 bases short and J 0 bases short, with 6 bases between.

This clone has a single count. The gene calls are TRBV2 and TRBJ1-4; D is possibly TRBD1 (6 bases). Germline lookup yields CDR1 SNHLY and CDR2 FYNNEI. The CDR3 covers 15 residues. V lost 6 bases and J 0 bases, leaving 11 bases between the germline ends. CDR3 region: CASSLGTSTNEKLFF. In DNA form, the CDR3 reads TGTGCCAGCAGCCTTGGGACATCAACTAATGAAAAACTGTTTTTT. The full variable domain, with the rest looked up from reference TRBV2 and TRBJ1-4, is EPEVTQTPSHQVTQMGQEVILRCVPISNHLYFYWYRQILGQKVEFLVSFYNNEISEKSEIFDDQFSVERPDGSNFTLKIRSTKLEDSAMYFCASSLGTSTNEKLFFGSGTQLSVL.

The chain links TRBV6-1 to TRBJ2-1; 10 bases are a match to TRBD1. The CDR3 loop spans 15 amino acids. Germline V lookup: CDR1 MNHNS, CDR2 SASEGT. Losses at the gene ends were 4 bases for V and 9 bases for J; bases not matched to a gene: 9. CDR3 nucleotides: TGTGCCAGCAGTGTGGGGACAGGGGAATATGGTGAGCAGTTCTTC. It yields the protein CASSVGTGEYGEQFF.

The rearrangement links TRBV9 to TRBJ2-2, with D maybe TRBD1 (6 bases). CDR1 SGDLS and CDR2 YYNGEE come from the germline V gene. CDR3 length: 13 amino acids. V lost 3 bases and J lost 5, with 8 bases in between. The CDR3 loop reads CASSAGTTGELFF. The DNA of the CDR3 is TGTGCCAGCAGCGCCGGGACAACCGGGGAGCTGTTTTTT.

This clone was recorded a few times. The V and J genes are TRBV5-1 and TRBJ2-3, with TRBD2 matching over 11 bases. This CDR3 is 15 amino acids long. Per germline, CDR1 SGHRS and CDR2 YFSETQ. The V and J ends lost 4 bases and 3 bases, in that order; junction bases with no gene match: 4. The CDR3 sequence: CASSPGTSGTDTQYF. CDR3 sequence (DNA): TGCGCCAGCAGCCCCGGGACTAGCGGAACAGATACGCAGTATTTT.

This chain uses TRBV13 with TRBJ1-3; D not certain. The CDR3 is made up of 15 amino acids. Deletions cut 0 bases from V and 3 bases from J, with 9 bases between. Germline assignment: CDR1 PRHDT and CDR2 FYEKMQ (reference sequence). The CDR3 coding sequence is TGTGCCAGCAGCTTAGGGAGGGCTGGTGGAAACACCATATATTTT. Its translation: CASSLGRAGGNTIYF. The whole variable domain, filled in from reference TRBV13 and TRBJ1-3, reads AAGVIQSPRHLIKEKRETATLKCYPIPRHDTVYWYQQGPGQDPQFLISFYEKMQSDKGSIPDRFSAQQFSDYHSELNMSSLELGDSALYFCASSLGRAGGNTIYFGEGSWLTVV.

The chain couples TRBV2 to TRBJ2-1, with TRBD2 matching over 8 bases. V lost 7 bases to trimming and J lost 5 bases; unmatched junction nucleotides: 7. Looked up from germline, CDR1 is SNHLY and CDR2 is FYNNEI. CDR3 size: 14 residues. The CDR3 spells CASTLAGLHNEQFF. CDR3 nucleotides: TGTGCCAGCACGCTAGCGGGCTTACACAATGAGCAGTTCTTC. Looking up the rest from reference TRBV2 and TRBJ2-1 gives the full variable domain: EPEVTQTPSHQVTQMGQEVILRCVPISNHLYFYWYRQILGQKVEFLVSFYNNEISEKSEIFDDQFSVERPDGSNFTLKIRSTKLEDSAMYFCASTLAGLHNEQFFGPGTRLTVL.

The chain recombines TRBV19 with TRBJ2-2, with D tentatively TRBD1 (5 bases). Deletions cut 5 bases from V and 4 bases from J, with 14 bases between. The CDR3 covers 15 residues. In germline, CDR1 is LNHDA, CDR2 SQIVND (reference sequence). The CDR3 DNA reads as TGTGCCAGTAGTCCCCCCGGACACCCCACCGGGGAGCTGTTTTTT. Protein sequence: CASSPPGHPTGELFF.